The 24 T cell receptor beta chains listed next were all sequenced from one sample in a study of T cell changes during pregnancy in multiple sclerosis. Sequencing was performed with immunoSEQ multiplex PCR; in TCRdb, only in-frame clones are kept and a portion is missing. The sample has roughly 57,000 clones, roughly nine tenths seen once. Here the sequenced sample was peripheral blood, taken in the first trimester of pregnancy. Source of these receptors: a female donor with multiple sclerosis, enrolled in a pregnancy study.

The genes are TRBV6-1 and TRBJ1-1; perhaps TRBD1 as D (5 bases). The germline V and J ends were trimmed by 6 bases and 3 bases, with 17 bases remaining between them. CDR3 length: 15 residues. Looked up from germline, CDR1 is MNHNS and CDR2 is SASEGT. The CDR3 here is CASSFQGAGHTEAFF. CDR3 nucleotide sequence: TGTGCCAGCAGCTTCCAAGGGGCGGGGCACACTGAAGCTTTCTTT.

This clone was seen once. The chain links TRBV7-2 to TRBJ2-6; D is possibly TRBD2 (7 bases). The V gene's germline CDR1 is SGHTA and CDR2 FQGNSA. Trimming took 5 bases from V and 4 from J, leaving 15 bases between them. This CDR3 region has 16 residues. The CDR3 reads CASSPGGGLGANVLTF. In nucleotides, the CDR3 is TGTGCCAGCAGCCCTGGGGGGGGGCTCGGGGCCAACGTCCTGACTTTC.

The chain recombines TRBV27 with TRBJ2-1; 8 bases are shared with TRBD2. Germline V gene sequence: CDR1 MNHEY, CDR2 SMNVEV (reference sequence). V dropped 6 bases and J dropped 0; count of bases not matched to a gene: 4. The CDR3 sequence is 15 residues long. CDR3 in DNA: TGTGCCAGCAGGTATAGCGGGAACTCCTACAATGAGCAGTTCTTC. Protein sequence: CASRYSGNSYNEQFF.

This clone showed up just once. This chain joins TRBV10-1 and TRBJ2-3; a weak D match, TRBD1 (5 bases). CDR3 length equals 14 residues. With 3 bases removed from V and 3 bases from J, the gap between germline ends came to 10 bases. Per germline, CDR1 WNHNN and CDR2 SYGVQD (reference sequence). The CDR3 region has the DNA TGCGCCAGCAGTGACGCACAGGCTACAGATACGCAGTATTTT. Translation: CASSDAQATDTQYF.

V and J are TRBV7-9 and TRBJ1-1; TRBD1 agrees at 11 bases. The CDR3 is made up of 17 amino acids. Germline V gives CDR1 SEHNR, CDR2 FQNEAQ (reference sequence). V lost 5 bases to trimming and J lost 0 bases; unmatched junction nucleotides: 8. The CDR3 DNA is TGTGCCAGCAGCGGACGGGACAGGGGGTGGGTGAACACTGAAGCTTTCTTT. Amino acids: CASSGRDRGWVNTEAFF. Looking up the rest from reference TRBV7-9 and TRBJ1-1 gives the full variable domain: DTGVSQNPRHKITKRGQNVTFRCDPISEHNRLYWYRQTLGQGPEFLTYFQNEAQLEKSRLLSDRFSAERPKGSFSTLEIQRTEQGDSAMYLCASSGRDRGWVNTEAFFGQGTRLTVV.

This chain links TRBV14 with TRBJ2-7; 10 nucleotides match TRBD2. The CDR3 is 16 residues long. Looked up from germline, CDR1 is SGHDN and CDR2 is FVKESK. V shed 3 bases and J 2 bases; nucleotides not matched to a gene: 7. The CDR3 DNA reads TGTGCCAGCAGCCAGCCGGGACTAGCGTTTGCCTACGAGCAGTACTTC. Its translation is CASSQPGLAFAYEQYF.

V is TRBV18 and J is TRBJ1-5, with 9 bases aligning to TRBD1. The V and J ends lost 5 bases and 3 bases, in that order; junction bases with no gene match: 11. CDR3 length equals 17 residues. Germline CDR1 and CDR2: KGHSH and LQKENI. CDR3 DNA sequence: TGTGCCAGCTCATCATATCCGGGACAGGGTTTCAATCAGCCCCAGCATTTT. Translated, it gives CASSSYPGQGFNQPQHF.

The rearrangement uses TRBV10-3 and TRBJ2-7; 15 bases match TRBD2. Trimming removed 2 bases from V and 6 bases from J; junction bases left unmatched: 11. The CDR3 is 18 residues long. The germline CDR1 and CDR2 sequences are ENHRY and SYGVKD. CDR3 protein: CAISEPSSGLAGGSEQYF. The CDR3 nucleotides are TGTGCCATCAGTGAGCCCTCCTCGGGACTAGCGGGGGGATCCGAGCAGTACTTC.

The chain is built from TRBV11-2 and TRBJ2-1; 11 bases are shared with TRBD2. Germline V CDR1 and CDR2: SGHAT, FQNNGV. V trimming: 2 bases; J trimming: 4 bases; junction bases outside the gene matches: 4. The CDR3 sequence is 16 residues long. This CDR3 is CASSLLAGGIYNEQFF. Written as DNA, the CDR3 is TGTGCCAGCAGCTTACTAGCGGGGGGTATTTACAATGAGCAGTTCTTC.

The chain is built from TRBV5-5 and TRBJ1-2; a weak D match, TRBD1 (5 bases). The CDR3 runs 14 residues. The V gene lost 4 bases and the J gene lost 6 bases, with 16 bases spanning the gap. Germline-derived CDR1 and CDR2 are SGHKS and YYEKEE (reference sequence). CDR3 bases: TGTGCCAGCAGCCCGACCGGGACTAAACATGGCTACACCTTC. Amino acids: CASSPTGTKHGYTF.

The genes are TRBV9 and TRBJ1-1; no firm D call. Trimming cost V 0 bases and J 4 bases, with 7 bases left between them. This CDR3 region has 13 residues. CDR1 is SGDLS, CDR2 YYNGEE, per germline. CDR3 residues: CASSVEEGTEAFF. CDR3 DNA: TGTGCCAGCAGCGTAGAGGAGGGCACTGAAGCTTTCTTT.

CDR3 coding DNA: TGTGCCATCAGTGGGGACAGGGTCACTGAAGCTTTCTTT. Protein product: CAISGDRVTEAFF. This chain links TRBV10-3 with TRBJ1-1; 9 nucleotides line up with TRBD1. The CDR3 extends over 13 amino acids. V gave up 4 bases and J gave up 4 bases; unmatched junction bases: 1. Germline V gene lookup returns CDR1 ENHRY and CDR2 SYGVKD.

The rearrangement uses TRBV29-1 and TRBJ2-3; the match to TRBD1 covers 7 bases. CDR3 size: 14 residues. V was pared by 5 bases and J by 2 bases, with 7 bases of the junction left unmatched. The germline gives CDR1 SQVTM, CDR2 ANQGSEA. The CDR3 loop is CSVTGVVNTDTQYF. CDR3 sequence (DNA): TGCAGCGTTACAGGGGTGGTTAACACAGATACGCAGTATTTT.

This clone was found once. V and J are TRBV10-2 and TRBJ1-2; 7 positions match TRBD1. Trimming removed 2 bases from V and 4 bases from J; junction bases left unmatched: 7. The CDR3 sequence is 15 residues long. Germline V CDR1 and CDR2: WSHSY, SAAADI. As DNA, the CDR3 is TGCGCCAGCAGTGAGATGGAGGGGGCGGTCTATGGCTACACCTTC. Protein product: CASSEMEGAVYGYTF.

This chain uses TRBV19 with TRBJ1-2; 8 bases agree with TRBD1. The V and J ends lost 4 bases and 6 bases, in that order; junction bases with no gene match: 4. The CDR3 sequence is 13 residues long. Germline assignment: CDR1 LNHDA and CDR2 SQIVND (reference sequence). CDR3 bases: TGTGCCAGTAGTAAGCAGGGGGCGCATGGCTACACCTTC. Residues: CASSKQGAHGYTF.

CDR3 sequence reads: CASSLGLAGFTDTQYF. For the CDR3, the DNA is TGTGCCAGCAGCTTAGGACTAGCGGGATTTACAGATACGCAGTATTTT. This chain connects TRBV11-2 to TRBJ2-3; 11 nucleotides align to TRBD2. The CDR3 length is 16 residues. Germline V gene lookup returns CDR1 SGHAT and CDR2 FQNNGV. With 1 base clipped from V and 3 bases from J, the junction kept 3 bases outside the gene matches.

V gene TRBV5-1 combines with J gene TRBJ2-7; TRBD1 aligns across 7 bases. CDR3 length: 18 amino acids. Looked up from germline, CDR1 is SGHRS and CDR2 is YFSETQ. With V trimmed by 1 base and J by 2 bases, 15 bases remained unmatched. DNA of the CDR3: TGCGCCAGCAGCTTGTCCGGTGTATACAGGGGTGAAGCCTACGAGCAGTACTTC. It translates to CASSLSGVYRGEAYEQYF.

CDR3 DNA sequence: TGCGCCAGCAGCTCAGGGGCCAACACTGAAGCTTTCTTT. This codes for CASSSGANTEAFF. The chain recombines TRBV5-1 with TRBJ1-1; possible D gene TRBD1, 6 bases. Trimming took off 3 bases at V and 2 bases at J, with 8 bases between the two ends. The CDR3 has 13 residues. CDR1 and CDR2 (germline): SGHRS, YFSETQ.

The chain combines TRBV15 with TRBJ2-2; 13 nucleotides line up with TRBD2. J was trimmed by 4 bases and V by 5 bases; bases with no gene match: 4. This CDR3 is 16 amino acids long. Germline V gene sequence: CDR1 LNHNV, CDR2 YYDKDF (reference sequence). The CDR3 loop is CATSRRTSGSTGELFF. The CDR3 region has the DNA TGTGCCACCAGCCGGAGGACTAGCGGGAGCACCGGGGAGCTGTTTTTT.

As DNA, the CDR3 is TGTGCCAGCAGTTACTCACGTGGTACCTCGCTAGTCGAGCAGTACTTC. This translates into CASSYSRGTSLVEQYF. The V gene is TRBV6-5, the J gene TRBJ2-7; D ambiguous. The germline V gene encodes CDR1 MNHEY and CDR2 SVGAGI. Trimming took 0 bases from V and 6 from J, leaving 18 bases between them. This CDR3 spans 16 amino acids.

The V gene is TRBV30, the J gene TRBJ2-1; 8 bases match TRBD2. The ends lost 2 bases at V and 0 bases at J; junction bases unmatched: 6. Germline-derived CDR1 and CDR2 are GTSNPN and SVGIG (reference sequence). This CDR3 comprises 16 residues. Here the CDR3 reads CAWSRGGLDSYNEQFF. CDR3 DNA sequence: TGTGCCTGGAGTCGGGGGGGCCTCGACTCCTACAATGAGCAGTTCTTC.

The chain links TRBV5-4 to TRBJ2-1; 7 bases map to TRBD2. Trimming cost V 0 bases and J 5 bases; bases outside gene matches: 5. The germline CDR1 and CDR2 sequences are SGHNT and YYREEE (reference sequence). The CDR3 loop spans 15 amino acids. In nucleotides, the CDR3 is TGTGCCAGCAGCTTGGCGGCTAGCGGAAACAATGAGCAGTTCTTC. As protein: CASSLAASGNNEQFF.

V and J are TRBV19 and TRBJ2-7, with TRBD2 matching 9 bases. This CDR3 is built from 15 residues. From germline, CDR1 is LNHDA and CDR2 SQIVND (reference sequence). V lost 3 bases to trimming and J lost 1 base; unmatched junction nucleotides: 4. CDR3 protein: CASSISSGESYEQYF. The CDR3, as DNA: TGTGCCAGTAGTATCTCTAGCGGGGAATCCTACGAGCAGTACTTC.

This chain connects TRBV7-2 to TRBJ1-1; D not resolved. In germline, CDR1 is SGHTA, CDR2 FQGNSA. The V end was cut by 3 bases, the J end by 0 bases, with 8 bases between. This CDR3 is 14 amino acids long. CDR3 amino acids: CASSFSLLNTEAFF. CDR3 in DNA: TGTGCCAGCAGCTTTTCTCTATTGAACACTGAAGCTTTCTTT.